These 32 T cell receptor beta chains were all obtained from the same sample, sequenced in a study of blood T cell repertoires in COVID-19. The assay was immunoSEQ multiplex PCR, and TCRdb's table has in-frame clones only and misses some. The table records a few hundred thousand clones, 90% of them present only once. Sequencing was done on a sample of PBMCs or T cells enriched from blood (not recorded which). These receptors were collected from a man aged 30-40 years who had been exposed to COVID-19.

This chain connects TRBV2 to TRBJ1-2, with unresolved D. The CDR3 runs to 12 residues. The V end was cut by 4 bases, the J end by 7 bases, with 10 bases between. CDR1 SNHLY and CDR2 FYNNEI come from the germline V gene. The DNA for the CDR3 is TGTGCCAGCAGTGGGGAGGGAGGTGGCTACACCTTC. It codes for CASSGEGGGYTF.

The V call is TRBV29-1, the J call TRBJ1-5; TRBD1 is a possible D gene (6 bases). Per germline, CDR1 SQVTM and CDR2 ANQGSEA. The V end was cut by 4 bases, the J end by 0 bases, with 7 bases between. The CDR3 spans 13 residues. The CDR3 reads CSVGQASNQPQHF. The CDR3 region has the DNA TGCAGCGTTGGACAGGCTAGCAATCAGCCCCAGCATTTT.

The chain couples TRBV2 to TRBJ1-2; TRBD1 matches 9 bases. V lost 10 bases, J lost 6 bases, and 9 bases stayed unmatched. The CDR3 extends over 13 amino acids. Looked up from germline, CDR1 is SNHLY and CDR2 is FYNNEI. The CDR3 protein is CAIPGTGIDGYTF. The CDR3 region has the DNA TGTGCCATCCCCGGGACAGGGATTGATGGCTACACCTTC.

Points on this clone: The identical CDR3 is also encoded by other nucleotide sequences in the sample. The CDR3 coding sequence is TGTGCCAGCAGCCAGGGGGGGAATTCACCCCTCCACTTT. Protein: CASSQGGNSPLHF. The chain links TRBV3-1 (or the pseudogene TRBV3-2) to TRBJ1-6; a possible D gene is TRBD1 (5 bases). Trimming left V 3 bases short and J 7 bases short, with 7 bases between. The CDR3 loop spans 13 amino acids. Germline V gene sequence: CDR1 LGHDT, CDR2 YNNKEL (reference sequence).

In this sample, this clone turned up many times. The J gene is TRBJ2-1, the V gene TRBV7-2, with TRBD2 identical over 8 bases. Germline trimming cut 6 bases from V and 1 base from J; bases unmatched to any gene: 5. The germline gives CDR1 SGHTA, CDR2 FQGNSA. The CDR3 runs to 15 residues. The CDR3 bases are TGTGCCAGCAGGGAGCGGGGGCCGTCCTACAATGAGCAGTTCTTC. Its translation: CASRERGPSYNEQFF.

The chain has TRBV7-6 and TRBJ1-1; D not resolved. There are 13 residues in the CDR3. Trimming stripped 5 bases from V and 4 bases from J, with 11 bases between. Germline CDR1 is SGHVS and CDR2 is FNYEAQ. CDR3 nucleotide sequence: TGTGCCAGCAGCCCCCGGGAGGGCACTGAAGCTTTCTTT. Translation: CASSPREGTEAFF.

Worth noting for this clone: This CDR3 is also generated by other DNA sequences in the sample. This rearrangement joins TRBV3-1 (or the pseudogene TRBV3-2) to TRBJ2-2, with 10 bases aligning to TRBD2. Germline-derived CDR1 and CDR2 are LGHDT and YNNKEL (reference sequence). The V and J ends lost 7 bases and 1 base, in that order; junction bases with no gene match: 15. The CDR3 loop spans 19 amino acids. CDR3 bases: TGTGCCAGCACCAAGTGGGGGCAGCGGGGGGGCCAGAACACCGGGGAGCTGTTTTTT. Translated: CASTKWGQRGGQNTGELFF.

This chain joins TRBV2 and TRBJ2-1; D is unresolved. CDR3 length: 17 residues. Between the trimmed V and J ends, which lost 5 bases and 7 bases, there was a span of 24 bases. The germline CDR1 and CDR2 sequences are SNHLY and FYNNEI. In DNA form, the CDR3 reads TGTGCCAGCAGTTCACCTCCCACTAACGCTCACGGAAATGAGCAGTTCTTC. Its translation: CASSSPPTNAHGNEQFF.

The chain uses TRBV7-9 and TRBJ1-6; TRBD1 might be the D (6 bases). The V gene lost 4 bases and the J gene lost 5 bases, with 12 bases spanning the gap. Per germline, CDR1 SEHNR and CDR2 FQNEAQ (reference sequence). The CDR3 has 15 amino acids. The CDR3 is CASSSYRAHNSPLHF. The CDR3 bases are TGTGCCAGCAGCTCTTACAGGGCCCATAATTCACCCCTCCACTTT.

The V gene is TRBV6-6, the J gene TRBJ2-3; 16 bases match TRBD2. CDR3 length equals 17 residues. CDR1 is MNHNY and CDR2 is SVGAGI in the germline V gene (reference sequence). Trimming cost V 5 bases and J 2 bases; bases outside gene matches: 4. The CDR3 here is CASSRGTSGGATDTQYF. The CDR3 coding sequence is TGTGCCAGCAGTCGGGGGACTAGCGGGGGGGCCACAGATACGCAGTATTTT.

This chain links TRBV5-1 with TRBJ1-2, with D possibly being TRBD1 (6 bases). Trimming cost V 2 bases and J 2 bases, with 10 bases left between them. CDR3 length equals 14 residues. Per the germline V gene, CDR1 is SGHRS and CDR2 is YFSETQ. CDR3 in amino acids: CASSLQGGNYGYTF. The CDR3 nucleotides read TGCGCCAGCAGCTTACAGGGCGGCAACTATGGCTACACCTTC. The full variable domain, in which reference TRBV5-1 and TRBJ1-2 provide the parts outside the CDR3, is KAGVTQTPRYLIKTRGQQVTLSCSPISGHRSVSWYQQTPGQGLQFLFEYFSETQRNKGNFPGRFSGRQFSNSRSEMNVSTLELGDSALYLCASSLQGGNYGYTFGSGTRLTVV.

The chain employs TRBV10-3 and TRBJ1-3; 9 positions match TRBD1. V dropped 6 bases and J dropped 4; count of bases not matched to a gene: 4. Germline lookup yields CDR1 ENHRY and CDR2 SYGVKD. The CDR3 is 14 residues long. The CDR3: CAIRGQGSGNTIYF. As DNA, the CDR3 is TGTGCCATCAGGGGACAGGGATCCGGAAACACCATATATTTT.

The chain joins TRBV3-1 (or the pseudogene TRBV3-2) to TRBJ1-4; D perhaps matches TRBD1 (5 bases). This CDR3 has 14 amino acids. Germline loops: CDR1 LGHDT, CDR2 YNNKEL (reference sequence). The germline V and J ends were trimmed by 1 base and 12 bases, with 15 bases remaining between them. This chain's CDR3 is CASSQAGREGELFF. As DNA, the CDR3 is TGTGCCAGCAGCCAAGCCGGCAGGGAAGGGGAACTGTTTTTT.

This clone occurred a few times. This sequence joins TRBV29-1 and TRBJ1-1; D perhaps matches TRBD1 (6 bases). Trimming left V 6 bases short and J 6 bases short, with 26 bases between. CDR3 length: 16 residues. Looked up from germline, CDR1 is SQVTM and CDR2 is ANQGSEA. Written as DNA, the CDR3 is TGCAGCGTCGTCAGGACAACGCGAACCGGGGGGCCTGAAGCTTTCTTT. Protein: CSVVRTTRTGGPEAFF.

This chain joins TRBV6-1 and TRBJ1-3; 10 nucleotides match TRBD1. Trimming removed 4 bases from V and 4 bases from J; junction bases left unmatched: 10. The germline gives CDR1 MNHNS, CDR2 SASEGT. There are 17 residues in the CDR3. CDR3: CASSVLRQGAPGNTIYF. In DNA form, the CDR3 reads TGTGCCAGCAGTGTACTAAGACAGGGGGCGCCGGGAAACACCATATATTTT.

The J gene is TRBJ2-3, the V gene TRBV10-3, with TRBD1 identical over 7 bases. This CDR3 has 14 residues. V was clipped by 5 bases and J by 3 bases; unmatched bases: 5. Germline V gives CDR1 ENHRY, CDR2 SYGVKD. The CDR3 spells CAISRGQVTDTQYF. CDR3 coding DNA: TGTGCCATCAGTAGGGGGCAGGTAACAGATACGCAGTATTTT.

The chain carries TRBV7-8 and TRBJ1-5, with D perhaps matching TRBD1 (6 bases). Germline assignment: CDR1 SGHVS and CDR2 FQNEAQ. The CDR3 consists of 16 residues. Trimming took 5 bases from V and 3 from J, leaving 17 bases between them. CDR3 in DNA: TGTGCCAGCAGCACGGGAGGGGGGGCGATCAATCAGCCCCAGCATTTT. Translation gives CASSTGGGAINQPQHF. Variable domain in full (rest from reference TRBV7-8 and TRBJ1-5): GAGVSQSPRYKVAKRGQDVALRCDPISGHVSLFWYQQALGQGPEFLTYFQNEAQLDKSGLPSDRFFAERPEGSVSTLKIQRTQQEDSAVYLCASSTGGGAINQPQHFGDGTRLSIL.

The chain links TRBV6-5 to TRBJ2-7; TRBD1 matches 7 bases. The length of the CDR3 is 15 residues. CDR1 MNHEY and CDR2 SVGAGI come from the germline V gene. J was trimmed by 1 base and V by 0 bases; bases with no gene match: 3. CDR3 in DNA: TGTGCCAGCAGTTACTCGTCACAGGGGTCCTACGAGCAGTACTTC. It translates to CASSYSSQGSYEQYF.

The J gene is TRBJ2-7, the V gene TRBV4-1; TRBD2 matches at 9 bases. Germline values: CDR1 MGHRA, CDR2 YSYEKL. Trimming removed 0 bases from V and 0 bases from J; junction bases left unmatched: 12. This CDR3 has 19 residues. The CDR3 is CASSQDRASGDRSSYEQYF. DNA for the CDR3: TGCGCCAGCAGCCAAGATCGCGCTAGCGGGGACCGTAGCTCCTACGAGCAGTACTTC.

CDR3 in amino acids: CASSLAGVGVEAFF. CDR3 in DNA: TGTGCCAGCAGCTTAGCGGGTGTCGGGGTTGAAGCTTTCTTT. The genes are TRBV7-2 and TRBJ1-1; D gene uncertain. The CDR3 is 14 amino acids. Germline V CDR1 and CDR2: SGHTA, FQGNSA. V was clipped by 0 bases and J by 7 bases, with 12 bases between them.

The chain employs TRBV7-8 and TRBJ1-5; possible D gene TRBD1, 5 bases. This CDR3 comprises 14 residues. Germline CDR1 is SGHVS and CDR2 is FQNEAQ. V gave up 2 bases and J gave up 7 bases, with 12 bases separating them. DNA for the CDR3: TGTGCCAGCAGCTTAAGGGCAGGGTGGCAGCCCCAGCATTTT. This translates into CASSLRAGWQPQHF.

The genes are TRBV5-1 and TRBJ2-1, with TRBD2 identical over 9 bases. J was trimmed by 7 bases and V by 4 bases; bases with no gene match: 15. The CDR3 extends over 17 amino acids. The germline V gene encodes CDR1 SGHRS and CDR2 YFSETQ. CDR3 in DNA: TGCGCCAGCAGCCCCACCCTGGGCGGGGGGGCTAGGAATGAGCAGTTCTTC. As protein: CASSPTLGGGARNEQFF. Variable domain in full (rest from reference TRBV5-1 and TRBJ2-1): KAGVTQTPRYLIKTRGQQVTLSCSPISGHRSVSWYQQTPGQGLQFLFEYFSETQRNKGNFPGRFSGRQFSNSRSEMNVSTLELGDSALYLCASSPTLGGGARNEQFFGPGTRLTVL.

This clone has just one count. V usage is TRBV3-1 (or the pseudogene TRBV3-2) and J usage is TRBJ1-6; D perhaps matches TRBD1 (5 bases). V gave up 0 bases and J gave up 10 bases, with 16 bases separating them. The CDR3 consists of 16 residues. CDR1 and CDR2 (germline): LGHDT, YNNKEL (reference sequence). CDR3 DNA: TGTGCCAGCAGCCAAGATCTCCAGGGCGGAGGGTCACCCCTCCACTTT. This codes for CASSQDLQGGGSPLHF.

The chain uses TRBV18 and TRBJ2-7, with D possibly TRBD2 on 6 matching bases. This CDR3 is 12 amino acids long. Germline CDR1 is KGHSH and CDR2 is LQKENI. The germline V and J ends were trimmed by 6 bases and 2 bases, with 8 bases remaining between them. DNA for the CDR3: TGTGCCAGCTCGGAGGGAACCTACGAGCAGTACTTC. Translated, it gives CASSEGTYEQYF.

This chain uses TRBV19 with TRBJ2-1, with 12 bases that match TRBD1. Germline loops: CDR1 LNHDA, CDR2 SQIVND (reference sequence). This CDR3 spans 13 amino acids. V gave up 7 bases and J gave up 13 bases; unmatched junction bases: 8. CDR3 nucleotides: TGTGCCAGTAAGGGACAGGGGGCGCAGAAACAGTTCTTC. This encodes CASKGQGAQKQFF.

The genes are TRBV3-1 (or the pseudogene TRBV3-2) and TRBJ2-5; 9 bases agree with TRBD2. V lost 0 bases to trimming and J lost 4 bases; unmatched junction nucleotides: 6. The CDR3 is made up of 16 amino acids. Germline CDR1 and CDR2: LGHDT and YNNKEL (reference sequence). The CDR3 nucleotides read TGTGCCAGCAGCCAAGATACGCGGGGGGGCCTAGAGACCCAGTACTTC. Encoded protein: CASSQDTRGGLETQYF.

The J gene is TRBJ2-3, the V gene TRBV2; the match to TRBD2 covers 16 bases. V dropped 3 bases and J dropped 4; count of bases not matched to a gene: 4. The CDR3 runs to 17 residues. CDR1 and CDR2 (germline): SNHLY, FYNNEI. DNA of the CDR3: TGTGCCAGCAGTGAGGGACTAGCGGGGGGGCCGGCAGATACGCAGTATTTT. This encodes CASSEGLAGGPADTQYF.

This rearrangement joins TRBV5-1 to TRBJ1-4; the match to TRBD1 covers 9 bases. The CDR3 is made up of 15 amino acids. J was trimmed by 5 bases and V by 4 bases; bases with no gene match: 6. CDR1 and CDR2 from the germline V gene are SGHRS and YFSETQ. For the CDR3, the DNA is TGCGCCAGCAGCATAGACAGGGGGGCGAATGAAAAACTGTTTTTT. This encodes CASSIDRGANEKLFF. Supplemented by reference TRBV5-1 and TRBJ1-4, the full variable domain reads KAGVTQTPRYLIKTRGQQVTLSCSPISGHRSVSWYQQTPGQGLQFLFEYFSETQRNKGNFPGRFSGRQFSNSRSEMNVSTLELGDSALYLCASSIDRGANEKLFFGSGTQLSVL.

J is TRBJ1-5 and V is TRBV30, with a tentative D call TRBD1 (5 bases). V gave up 5 bases and J gave up 0 bases, with 11 bases separating them. From germline, CDR1 is GTSNPN and CDR2 SVGIG (reference sequence). The CDR3 consists of 14 residues. The CDR3 spells CAWAGDLSNQPQHF. CDR3 nucleotide sequence: TGTGCCTGGGCGGGGGATCTTAGCAATCAGCCCCAGCATTTT.

The chain links TRBV7-9 to TRBJ2-4; a possible D gene is TRBD2 (5 bases). CDR1 SEHNR and CDR2 FQNEAQ come from the germline V gene (reference sequence). The V end was cut by 4 bases, the J end by 8 bases, with 12 bases between. The CDR3 totals 13 residues. The CDR3 DNA is TGTGCCAGCAGCTCACTAGTCCGGGACATTCAGTACTTC. This sequence encodes CASSSLVRDIQYF.

The gene calls are TRBV2 and TRBJ1-6, with 7 bases that match TRBD1. Per the germline V gene, CDR1 is SNHLY and CDR2 is FYNNEI. The CDR3 length is 15 residues. V shed 6 bases and J 8 bases; nucleotides not matched to a gene: 10. As DNA, the CDR3 is TGTGCCAGCAGAATAGTTGACAGGGTTGATTCACCCCTCCACTTT. This gives the protein CASRIVDRVDSPLHF.

There are a few counts of this clone. The chain is built from TRBV6-1 and TRBJ1-1; 11 positions agree with TRBD1. Looked up from germline, CDR1 is MNHNS and CDR2 is SASEGT. V was clipped by 3 bases and J by 4 bases; unmatched bases: 4. CDR3 length: 15 amino acids. In DNA, the CDR3 is TGTGCCAGCAGTGAGGGGACAGGGGGAAGCACTGAAGCTTTCTTT. Its protein product is CASSEGTGGSTEAFF.